This T cell receptor beta chain derives from a study of OX40 agonist ivuxolimab in advanced cancers. Study-wide context: The study gave patients intravenous ivuxolimab at 0.01 to 10 mg/kg every 2 weeks.

Some clones are missing from TCRdb's copy, which holds only in-frame ones; the method was immunoSEQ multiplex PCR. The sample yields about 58,000 clones, 79% seen once. The length of the CDR3 is 15 residues. Germline lookup yields CDR1 MNHNY and CDR2 SVGAGI (reference sequence). The V and J ends lost 3 bases and 5 bases respectively, with 14 bases between them. Study-wide results and limits: Expanded peripheral T cells had an undetermined antigen specificity. At 0.1 to 3.0 mg/kg, clonal expansion of CD4+ and CD8+ blood T cells had occurred by week 6. In general, CD8+ T cells held more expanded clones than CD4+ did, on average.

Concerning this clone: What it recognizes is unknown.

This sample comprised CD4+ or CD8+ T cells sorted from blood, obtained in a trial of the OX40 agonist ivuxolimab. J is TRBJ1-5 and V is TRBV6-6, with D perhaps TRBD1 (5 bases). The origin of this receptor is an adult with an advanced solid tumor such as melanoma, head and neck, liver or kidney cancer. CDR3 protein: CASSYRGDPYQPQHF. In DNA, the CDR3 is TGTGCCAGCAGTTATCGGGGGGACCCATATCAGCCCCAGCATTTT.